A single sample is the source of the 9 T cell receptor beta chains below, sequenced in a study of Tregs in tolerant kidney transplant recipients. The method was immunoSEQ multiplex PCR; TCRdb's version includes in-frame clones alone and lacks a portion of them. The sample has fewer than 45,000 clones, 95% to 96% seen once; the top ten hold around 0.4%. These TCRs' antigens remain unknown. Sequenced input: Tregs from blood cultured with allogeneic cells. The origin of the receptors is a human donor in good health.

V gene TRBV6-6 combines with J gene TRBJ1-2; D gene uncertain. V was pared by 5 bases and J by 6 bases, with 13 bases between. This CDR3 has 13 amino acids. Germline lookup yields CDR1 MNHNY and CDR2 SVGAGI (reference sequence). The DNA of the CDR3 is TGTGCCAGCAGTGGCATTCTGGGTGATGGCTACACCTTC. This codes for CASSGILGDGYTF.

This clone occurred once. This chain links TRBV2 with TRBJ2-2; TRBD1 might be the D (5 bases). In germline, CDR1 is SNHLY, CDR2 FYNNEI. This CDR3 region has 16 residues. Trimming shortened V by 1 base and J by 0 bases, and 9 bases separated the two germline ends. The chain's CDR3 is CASSEVVGANTGELFF. DNA for the CDR3: TGTGCCAGCAGTGAAGTCGTAGGGGCGAACACCGGGGAGCTGTTTTTT.

J is TRBJ2-7 and V is TRBV7-9, with TRBD1 as a possible D gene (6 bases). V lost 5 bases and J lost 5, with 13 bases in between. CDR1 is SEHNR, CDR2 FQNEAQ, per germline (reference sequence). The CDR3 runs to 13 residues. CDR3 protein: CASSMTWGHEQYF. For the CDR3, the DNA is TGTGCCAGCAGCATGACTTGGGGGCACGAGCAGTACTTC.

The V call is TRBV11-2, the J call TRBJ2-3; D may be TRBD1 or TRBD2 (6 bases each). The germline V gene has CDR1 SGHAT and CDR2 FQNNGV. The CDR3 extends over 19 amino acids. V was trimmed by 0 bases and J by 4 bases, leaving 23 bases between them. CDR3 amino acids: CASSLDGTNGGRRADTQYF. CDR3 bases: TGTGCCAGCAGCTTAGATGGGACCAATGGGGGGCGAAGGGCAGATACGCAGTATTTT. The whole variable domain, remainder taken from reference TRBV11-2 and TRBJ2-3, is EAGVAQSPRYKIIEKRQSVAFWCNPISGHATLYWYQQILGQGPKLLIQFQNNGVVDDSQLPKDRFSAERLKGVDSTLKIQPAKLEDSAVYLCASSLDGTNGGRRADTQYFGPGTRLTVL.

This chain links TRBV19 with TRBJ2-7, with 8 bases lining up with TRBD2. CDR1 is LNHDA and CDR2 is SQIVND in the germline V gene (reference sequence). The CDR3 totals 15 residues. J lost 4 bases, V lost 5 bases, and 10 bases had no gene match. CDR3 region: CASSPRAGVRYEQYF. The CDR3 DNA follows: TGTGCCAGTAGTCCCCGAGCGGGAGTACGGTACGAGCAGTACTTC.

The chain links TRBV11-2 to TRBJ1-1; no clear D. With 5 bases removed from V and 1 base from J, the gap between germline ends came to 14 bases. The germline gives CDR1 SGHAT, CDR2 FQNNGV. The CDR3 contains 15 residues. The CDR3 here is CASSRIPSRNTEAFF. For the CDR3, the DNA is TGTGCCAGCAGCCGAATACCCAGCCGGAACACTGAAGCTTTCTTT.

The CDR3 sequence is CASHRDSQETQYF. The CDR3 DNA reads TGCGCCAGTCACCGGGACAGCCAAGAGACCCAGTACTTC. V is TRBV5-1 and J is TRBJ2-5; 7 nucleotides align to TRBD1. CDR3 length: 13 residues. CDR1 SGHRS and CDR2 YFSETQ come from the germline V gene. V shed 8 bases and J 1 base; nucleotides not matched to a gene: 5.

The CDR3 reads CASSGKTGQGALYGYTF. CDR3 bases: TGTGCCAGCAGTGGCAAGACGGGACAGGGGGCCCTTTATGGCTACACCTTC. The V and J genes are TRBV6-1 and TRBJ1-2; 12 bases line up with TRBD1. The CDR3 extends over 17 amino acids. Germline values: CDR1 MNHNS, CDR2 SASEGT. The trim removed 4 bases at V and 5 bases at J, leaving 11 bases unmatched.

This chain joins TRBV5-1 and TRBJ1-1; no definite D call. V shed 2 bases and J shed 1 base, with 6 bases lying between them. Germline-derived CDR1 and CDR2 are SGHRS and YFSETQ. The CDR3 spans 13 residues. CDR3 sequence reads: CASSFLSNTEAFF. As DNA, the CDR3 is TGCGCCAGCAGCTTCCTATCGAACACTGAAGCTTTCTTT.